These T cell receptor beta chains were read from a single sample in a study of control samples from healthy donors and cancer patients. Using immunoSEQ multiplex PCR, the repertoire was profiled, and TCRdb retains in-frame clones only, with some absent. There are around 93,000 clones in the sample; 92% occur only once, and 2.5% to 3.5% lies in the top ten. The sample taken for sequencing was blood. The receptor source for this set is a human donor in good health. The donor label of this sample is uncertain. Each CDR3 is given with its conserved first and last residue. D genes are given only for firm matches. The size field is filled for only some rows; it gives once, few, many or a size class.

>TRBV3-1/TRBV3-2|.|TRBD2|TRBJ2-1
TGTGCCAGCAGCCAAGTGAGGCTAGCGGGGGGGCCGGGAAATGAGCAGTTCTTC
CASSQVRLAGGPGNEQFF
>TRBV7-2|few|.|TRBJ1-3
TGTGCCAGCAGCTTCCTGGGTTTCGGCACCATATATTTT
CASSFLGFGTIYF
>TRBV30|.|TRBD2|TRBJ2-1
TGTGCCTGGAGTGGGGGACTAGCGGGATACAATGAGCAGTTCTTC
CAWSGGLAGYNEQFF
>TRBV29-1|.|.|TRBJ1-1
TGCAGCGTTGAAAGGGGGGCCGCCATGAACACTGAAGCTTTCTTT
CSVERGAAMNTEAFF
>TRBV18|.|TRBD1|TRBJ2-2
TGTGCCAGCTCACCAGCGGGACAGGGATACACCGGGGAGCTGTTTTTT
CASSPAGQGYTGELFF
>TRBV5-6|.|.|TRBJ2-3
TGTGCCAGCAGCCGGATGGATACGCAGTATTTT
CASSRMDTQYF
>TRBV30|once|.|TRBJ2-3
TGTGCCTGGAGTGTAACAGGGATCGCAGATACGCAGTATTTT
CAWSVTGIADTQYF
>TRBV4-3|.|TRBD1|TRBJ2-1
TGCGCCAGCAGCCAAGACCGCAGGCAGGGGGCGAGGAATGAGCAGTTCTTC
CASSQDRRQGARNEQFF
>TRBV30|.|TRBD1|TRBJ2-7
TGTGCCTGGAGTAAAGGACAGGGAAGCTACGAGCAGTACTTC
CAWSKGQGSYEQYF
>TRBV19|.|TRBD1|TRBJ1-5
TGTGCCAGCGACAGGGGGACTGTGAGCAATCAGCCCCAGCATTTT
CASDRGTVSNQPQHF
>TRBV12-3/TRBV12-4|.|.|TRBJ2-2
TGTGCCAGCAGTATTCACACCGGGGAGCTGTTTTTT
CASSIHTGELFF
>TRBV7-8|.|TRBD2|TRBJ2-1
TGTGCCAGCAGCTTAACTCTCTTCGGGGGGGACGCCTACAATGAGCAGTTCTTC
CASSLTLFGGDAYNEQFF
>TRBV5-1|.|.|TRBJ1-1
TGCGCCAGCGCCCCGACAGGGAACACTGAAGCTTTCTTT
CASAPTGNTEAFF
>TRBV9|.|.|TRBJ1-1
TGTGCCAGCAGCGTAGGTGGGGCCGGAAACACTGAAGCTTTCTTT
CASSVGGAGNTEAFF
>TRBV6-2/TRBV6-3|.|.|TRBJ1-3
TGTGCCAGCAGTTACAGTCAGATTGGAAACACCATATATTTT
CASSYSQIGNTIYF
>TRBV9|once|TRBD1|TRBJ1-3
TGTGCCAGCAGCGTCGGACAGGGCGCTGGAAACACCATATATTTT
CASSVGQGAGNTIYF
>TRBV5-6|.|.|TRBJ1-2
TGTGCCAGCAGCTTGGGTGGGACTTATGGCTACACCTTC
CASSLGGTYGYTF
>TRBV6-2/TRBV6-3|.|TRBD1|TRBJ1-4
TGTGCCAGCAGTTACCGACAGGGCGGTGAAAAACTGTTTTTT
CASSYRQGGEKLFF
>TRBV4-3|once|.|TRBJ1-1
TGCGCCAGCAGCCAACTCGGTGACCGGGGGACTGAAGCTTTCTTT
CASSQLGDRGTEAFF
>TRBV6-5|.|TRBD1|TRBJ1-1
TGTGCCAGCAGTTATTCAGGGGGCAATGAAGCTTTCTTT
CASSYSGGNEAFF
>TRBV4-1|.|TRBD2|TRBJ2-7
TGCGCCAGCAGCCAAAACAGCGGGGGCCTATCCTACGAGCAGTACTTC
CASSQNSGGLSYEQYF
>TRBV12-3/TRBV12-4|.|.|TRBJ1-1
TGTGCCAGCAGTCCGACAGCCCAAAAAGCTTTCTTT
CASSPTAQKAFF
>TRBV5-6|once|.|TRBJ2-1
TGTGCCAGCAGCCGAAGTAATGAGCAGTTCTTC
CASSRSNEQFF
>TRBV14|once|.|TRBJ1-1
TGTGCCAGCAGCCAAGGGACTGAAGCTTTCTTT
CASSQGTEAFF
>TRBV28|once|TRBD1|TRBJ1-2
TGTGCCAGCCGACCGGGGGGAGGGACAGACTATGGCTACACCTTC
CASRPGGGTDYGYTF
>TRBV24-1|.|TRBD1|TRBJ2-6
TGTGCCACCAGCCCGACAGGGGTACTTGGGGCCAACGTCCTGACTTTC
CATSPTGVLGANVLTF
>TRBV7-2|.|.|TRBJ1-2
TGTGCCAGCAGCTTAGATGGGGGCGCGTCCTATGGCTACACCTTC
CASSLDGGASYGYTF
>TRBV19|.|.|TRBJ1-1
TGTGCCAGTAATTACCGGTTGACATCAGGGACTGAAGCTTTCTTT
CASNYRLTSGTEAFF
>TRBV7-2|.|TRBD2|TRBJ2-1
TGTGCCAGCAGCTTAGAGGGCGGGAGTAAGAAGAATGAGCAGTTCTTC
CASSLEGGSKKNEQFF
>TRBV19|.|.|TRBJ1-5
TGTGCCAGTAGTATAGAGGGACACTCCAATCAGCCCCAGCATTTT
CASSIEGHSNQPQHF
>TRBV20-1|.|.|TRBJ2-7
TGCAGTGCTAGTTGGGCAGGAGCACTACGATCCGTGCAGTACTTC
CSASWAGALRSVQYF
>TRBV6-6|few|.|TRBJ1-5
TGTGCCAGCAGTAGGAAAGAGGATCAGCCCCAGCATTTT
CASSRKEDQPQHF
>TRBV10-3|.|.|TRBJ1-2
TGTGCCATCAGTGACCCAGGGTCGGGTACCTATGGCTACACCTTC
CAISDPGSGTYGYTF
>TRBV5-4|.|.|TRBJ1-1
TGTGCCAGCAGCTTCTCGGCCAGGAGAGGGACTGAAGCTTTCTTT
CASSFSARRGTEAFF
>TRBV10-3|.|.|TRBJ1-5
TGTGCCATCAGTGAGCAGGGACGGTCGAGTCAGCCCCAGCATTTT
CAISEQGRSSQPQHF
>TRBV19|.|.|TRBJ1-5
TGTGCCAGTAGTGCTGCAGGGGTTAATAGCAATCAGCCCCAGCATTTT
CASSAAGVNSNQPQHF
>TRBV2|once|.|TRBJ2-3
TGTGCCAGCAGTCCCCCGGGACTCCTTAAAAAAAATACGCAGTATTTT
CASSPPGLLKKNTQYF
>TRBV7-9|.|.|TRBJ1-4
TGTGCCAGCAGCTTAGTGGGGGGAGGTGAAAAACTGTTTTTT
CASSLVGGGEKLFF
>TRBV7-9|.|.|TRBJ1-2
TGTGCCAGCAGCTTCGGCGTGCAGGCAAACTATGGCTACACCTTC
CASSFGVQANYGYTF
>TRBV5-1|.|.|TRBJ2-2
TGCGCCAGCAGCGCGTTCGGACTAACTTCTGGGGAGCTGTTTTTT
CASSAFGLTSGELFF
>TRBV27|.|.|TRBJ2-7
TGTGCCAGCAGTTTGGCAGCAGGGAATGCCTACGAGCAGTACTTC
CASSLAAGNAYEQYF
>TRBV2|.|.|TRBJ2-3
TGTGCCAGCAGTGTTCTGGAACCGCACACAGATACGCAGTATTTT
CASSVLEPHTDTQYF
>TRBV5-1|.|.|TRBJ1-2
TGCGCCAGCAGCATCTCAGATAATTGGGGCTACACCTTC
CASSISDNWGYTF
>TRBV6-5|.|.|TRBJ1-4
TGTGCCAGCAGTAAGGGGAGGCCTAATGAAAAACTGTTTTTT
CASSKGRPNEKLFF
>TRBV11-2|.|TRBD1|TRBJ1-3
TGTGCCAGCATCGGACAGGGTGGCTCCTTCTCTGGAAACACCATATATTTT
CASIGQGGSFSGNTIYF
>TRBV7-6|once|.|TRBJ2-3
TGTGCCAGCAGCTTAGCGCAGAACCATGAATGGGATACGCAGTATTTT
CASSLAQNHEWDTQYF
>TRBV9|.|.|TRBJ1-1
TGTGCCAGCAGCGCCGAGGGGGAGTCGCGAGCTTTCTTT
CASSAEGESRAFF
>TRBV19|once|TRBD2|TRBJ2-3
TGTGCCAGTAGTCCCGCGGGACTAGTTGGCGGAGGGGCAGATACGCAGTATTTT
CASSPAGLVGGGADTQYF
>TRBV6-2/TRBV6-3|.|.|TRBJ1-2
TGTGCCAGCAGATACTCTGGACAGATCAGGACTGGCTACACCTTC
CASRYSGQIRTGYTF
>TRBV11-2|.|.|TRBJ2-7
TGTGCCAGCAGCTTCGGCGAGGCAAACTACGAGCAGTACTTC
CASSFGEANYEQYF
>TRBV5-6|once|TRBD2|TRBJ2-5
TGTGCCAGCAGCTTGTACTTCGGCGGGGGGGCCAAGGAAGAGACCCAGTACTTC
CASSLYFGGGAKEETQYF